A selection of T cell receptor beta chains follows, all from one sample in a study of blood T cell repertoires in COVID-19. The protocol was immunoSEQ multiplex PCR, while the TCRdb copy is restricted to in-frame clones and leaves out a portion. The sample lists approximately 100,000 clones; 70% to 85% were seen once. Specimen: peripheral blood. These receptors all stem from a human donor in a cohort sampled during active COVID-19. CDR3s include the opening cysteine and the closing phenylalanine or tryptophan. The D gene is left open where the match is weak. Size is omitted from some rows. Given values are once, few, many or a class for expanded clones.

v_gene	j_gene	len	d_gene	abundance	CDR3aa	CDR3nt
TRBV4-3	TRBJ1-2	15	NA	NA	CASSQDVASSWGYTF	TGCGCCAGCAGCCAAGATGTGGCCAGTTCATGGGGCTACACCTTC
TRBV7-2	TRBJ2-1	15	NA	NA	CASSLSAGTRNEQFF	TGTGCCAGCAGCTTAAGTGCAGGAACCCGCAATGAGCAGTTCTTC
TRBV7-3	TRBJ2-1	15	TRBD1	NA	CASSLRQGTLDEQFF	TGTGCCAGCAGCCTTAGACAGGGAACTTTGGATGAGCAGTTCTTC
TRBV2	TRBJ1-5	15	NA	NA	CASRKAQGGNQPQHF	TGTGCCAGCAGGAAGGCCCAGGGAGGGAATCAGCCCCAGCATTTT
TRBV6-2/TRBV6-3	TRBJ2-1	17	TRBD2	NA	CASSYSKTSGSYNEQFF	TGTGCCAGCAGTTACTCGAAGACTAGCGGGAGCTACAATGAGCAGTTCTTC
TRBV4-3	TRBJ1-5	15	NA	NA	CASSQDLRSNQPQHF	TGCGCCAGCAGCCAAGATCTTCGGAGTAATCAGCCCCAGCATTTT
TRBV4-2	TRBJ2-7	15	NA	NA	CASSQVKGWEYEQYF	TGTGCCAGCAGCCAAGTAAAGGGCTGGGAGTACGAGCAGTACTTC
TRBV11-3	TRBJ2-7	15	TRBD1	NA	CASSTRTGTTYEQYF	TGTGCCAGCAGCACCCGGACAGGAACTACCTACGAGCAGTACTTC
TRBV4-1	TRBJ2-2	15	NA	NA	CASSQGLANTGELFF	TGCGCCAGCAGCCAAGGACTGGCGAACACCGGGGAGCTGTTTTTT
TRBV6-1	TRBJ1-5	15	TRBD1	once	CASSEARGLVGPQHF	TGTGCCAGCAGTGAAGCTAGGGGGCTCGTGGGGCCCCAGCATTTT
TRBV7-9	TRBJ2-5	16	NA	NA	CASSLGGHRGGETQYF	TGTGCCAGCAGCTTGGGGGGTCACAGGGGAGGAGAGACCCAGTACTTC
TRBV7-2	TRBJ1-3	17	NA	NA	CASSSLLDGESGNTIYF	TGTGCCAGCAGCTCCCTCTTGGACGGGGAATCTGGAAACACCATATATTTT
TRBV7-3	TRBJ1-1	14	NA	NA	CASSRRGLVTEAFF	TGTGCCAGCAGCCGCCGCGGCCTGGTCACTGAAGCTTTCTTT
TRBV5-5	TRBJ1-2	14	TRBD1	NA	CASSLEGTGHGYTF	TGTGCCAGCAGCTTGGAAGGGACAGGGCATGGCTACACCTTC